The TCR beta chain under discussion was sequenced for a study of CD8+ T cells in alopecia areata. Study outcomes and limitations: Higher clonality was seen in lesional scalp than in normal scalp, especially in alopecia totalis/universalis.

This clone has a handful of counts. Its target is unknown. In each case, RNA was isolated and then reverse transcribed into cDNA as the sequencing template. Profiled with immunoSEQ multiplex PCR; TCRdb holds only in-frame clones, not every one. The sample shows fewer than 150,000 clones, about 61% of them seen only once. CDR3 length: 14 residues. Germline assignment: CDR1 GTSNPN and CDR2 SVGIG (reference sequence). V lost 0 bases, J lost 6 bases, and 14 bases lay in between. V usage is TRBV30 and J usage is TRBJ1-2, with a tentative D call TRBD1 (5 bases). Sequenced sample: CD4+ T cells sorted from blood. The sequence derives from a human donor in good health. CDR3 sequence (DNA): TGTGCCTGGAGTGTACGAGGGGCCGAGGATGGCTACACCTTC. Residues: CAWSVRGAEDGYTF. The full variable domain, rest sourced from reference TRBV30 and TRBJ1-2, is SQTIHQWPATLVQPVGSPLSLECTVEGTSNPNLYWYRQAAGRGLQLLFYSVGIGQISSEVPQNLSASRPQDRQFILSSKKLLLSDSGFYLCAWSVRGAEDGYTFGSGTRLTVV.